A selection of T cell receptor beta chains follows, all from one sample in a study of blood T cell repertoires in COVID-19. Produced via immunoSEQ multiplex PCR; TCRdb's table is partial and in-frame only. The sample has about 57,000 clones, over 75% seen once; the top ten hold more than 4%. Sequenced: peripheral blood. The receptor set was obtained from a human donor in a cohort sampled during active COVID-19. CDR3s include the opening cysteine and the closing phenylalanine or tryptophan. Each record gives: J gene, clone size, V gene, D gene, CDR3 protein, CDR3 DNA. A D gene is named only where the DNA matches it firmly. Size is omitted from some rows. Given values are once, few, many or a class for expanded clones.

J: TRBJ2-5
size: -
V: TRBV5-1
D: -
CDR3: CASSLGQGNIQETQYF
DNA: TGCGCCAGCAGCTTGGGCCAGGGCAACATCCAAGAGACCCAGTACTTC

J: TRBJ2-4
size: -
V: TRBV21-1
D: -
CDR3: CASSAGQTRAKNIQYF
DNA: TGTGCCAGCAGCGCGGGACAGACAAGAGCCAAAAACATTCAGTACTTC

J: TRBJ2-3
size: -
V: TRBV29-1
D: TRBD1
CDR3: CSAPGTGGTDTQYF
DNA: TGCAGCGCACCCGGGACAGGGGGCACAGATACGCAGTATTTT

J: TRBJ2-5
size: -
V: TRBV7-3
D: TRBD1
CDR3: CASSRSGTGKETQYF
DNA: TGTGCCAGCAGCAGATCCGGGACAGGGAAAGAGACCCAGTACTTC

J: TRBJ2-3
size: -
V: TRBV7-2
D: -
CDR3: CASSLAGGGLSTDTQYF
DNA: TGTGCCAGCAGTTTAGCCGGCGGGGGCCTTAGCACAGATACGCAGTATTTT

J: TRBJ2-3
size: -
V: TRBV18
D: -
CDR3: CASSSTGTDADTQYF
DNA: TGTGCCAGCTCATCGACAGGGACTGACGCAGATACGCAGTATTTT

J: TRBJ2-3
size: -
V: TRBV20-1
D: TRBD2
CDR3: CSASSGGQGRDTQYF
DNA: TGCAGTGCTAGTTCGGGGGGGCAGGGAAGAGATACGCAGTATTTT

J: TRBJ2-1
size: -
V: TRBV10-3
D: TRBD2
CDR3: CAISPGLANNEQFF
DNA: TGTGCCATCAGTCCGGGACTAGCGAACAATGAGCAGTTCTTC

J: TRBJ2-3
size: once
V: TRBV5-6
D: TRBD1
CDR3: CASSLVARGTDTQYF
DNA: TGTGCCAGCAGCTTGGTGGCCAGGGGGACAGATACGCAGTATTTT

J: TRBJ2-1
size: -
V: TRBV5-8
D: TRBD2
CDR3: CASSLERGGGAYNEQFF
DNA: TGTGCCAGCAGCTTGGAAAGGGGCGGGGGGGCTTACAATGAGCAGTTCTTC

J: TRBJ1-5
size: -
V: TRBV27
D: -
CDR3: CASSLRWSNNQPQHF
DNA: TGTGCCAGCAGTTTACGCTGGAGTAACAATCAGCCCCAGCATTTT

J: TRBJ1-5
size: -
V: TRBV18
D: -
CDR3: CASSPGQGNQPQHF
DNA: TGTGCCAGCTCACCAGGGCAAGGAAATCAGCCCCAGCATTTT

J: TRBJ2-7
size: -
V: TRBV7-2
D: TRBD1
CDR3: CASSLGTGSPYEQYF
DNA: TGTGCCAGCAGCTTAGGGACAGGGTCTCCCTACGAGCAGTACTTC

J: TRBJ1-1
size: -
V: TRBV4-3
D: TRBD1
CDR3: CASSQVSGQGKGEAFF
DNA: TGCGCCAGCAGCCAAGTTTCCGGACAGGGGAAAGGTGAAGCTTTCTTT

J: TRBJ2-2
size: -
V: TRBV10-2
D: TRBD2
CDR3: CASSGSGGANTGELFF
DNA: TGCGCCAGCAGTGGGAGCGGGGGGGCCAACACCGGGGAGCTGTTTTTT

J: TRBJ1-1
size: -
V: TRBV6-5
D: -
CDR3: CASRDPGTEAFF
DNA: TGTGCCAGCCGGGATCCTGGGACTGAAGCTTTCTTT

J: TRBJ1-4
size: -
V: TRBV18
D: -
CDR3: CASSPTDGSNEKLFF
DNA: TGTGCCAGCTCACCTACGGACGGGAGCAATGAAAAACTGTTTTTT

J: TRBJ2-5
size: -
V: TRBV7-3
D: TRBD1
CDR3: CASSSPGTGEETQYF
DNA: TGTGCCAGCAGCAGCCCCGGGACAGGGGAAGAGACCCAGTACTTC

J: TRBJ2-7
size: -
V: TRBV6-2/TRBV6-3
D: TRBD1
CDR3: CASSFLRTGGEQYF
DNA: TGTGCCAGCAGTTTCCTCCGGACAGGCGGCGAGCAGTACTTC

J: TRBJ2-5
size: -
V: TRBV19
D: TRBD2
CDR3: CASSPVAGGLETQYF
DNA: TGTGCCAGTAGTCCCGTAGCGGGAGGGTTAGAGACCCAGTACTTC

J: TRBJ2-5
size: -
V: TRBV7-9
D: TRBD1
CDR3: CASSLNRGRETQYF
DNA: TGTGCCAGCAGCTTGAACAGGGGTAGGGAGACCCAGTACTTC

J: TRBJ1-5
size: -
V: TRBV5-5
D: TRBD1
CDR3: CASSPHQGQANQPQHF
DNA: TGTGCCAGCAGCCCGCACCAAGGACAGGCTAATCAGCCCCAGCATTTT

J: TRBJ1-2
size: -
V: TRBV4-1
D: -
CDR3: CASSPRLAAGGGYGYTF
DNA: TGCGCCAGCAGTCCAAGACTGGCGGCTGGGGGGGGGTATGGCTACACCTTC

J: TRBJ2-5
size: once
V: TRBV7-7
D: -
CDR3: CASSFGGSETQYF
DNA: TGTGCCAGCAGCTTCGGCGGGTCGGAGACCCAGTACTTC

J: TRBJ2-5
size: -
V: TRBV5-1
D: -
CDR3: CASSRGSDETQYF
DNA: TGCGCCAGCAGCCGGGGTAGTGACGAGACCCAGTACTTC

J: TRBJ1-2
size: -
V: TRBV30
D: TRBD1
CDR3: CAWSVIAGGSGGYTF
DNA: TGTGCCTGGAGTGTAATAGCAGGGGGCAGCGGTGGCTACACCTTC

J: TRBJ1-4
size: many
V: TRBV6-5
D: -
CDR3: CASSYTTGPNEKLFF
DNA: TGTGCCAGCAGTTACACCACAGGGCCTAATGAAAAACTGTTTTTT

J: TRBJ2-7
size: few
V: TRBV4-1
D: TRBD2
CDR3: CASSQDRGVARYEQYF
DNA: TGCGCCAGCAGCCAAGATCGGGGGGTTGCCCGCTACGAGCAGTACTTC